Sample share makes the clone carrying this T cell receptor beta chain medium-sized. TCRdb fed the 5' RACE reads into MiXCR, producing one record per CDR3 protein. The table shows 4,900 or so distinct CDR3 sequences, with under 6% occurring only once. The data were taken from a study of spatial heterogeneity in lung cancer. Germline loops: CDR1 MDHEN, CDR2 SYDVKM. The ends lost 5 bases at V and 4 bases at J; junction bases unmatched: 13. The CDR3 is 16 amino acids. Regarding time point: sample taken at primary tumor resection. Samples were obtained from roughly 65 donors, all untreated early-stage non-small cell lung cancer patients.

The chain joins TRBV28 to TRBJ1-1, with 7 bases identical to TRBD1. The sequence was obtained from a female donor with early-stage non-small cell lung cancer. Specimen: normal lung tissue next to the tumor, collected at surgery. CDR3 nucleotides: TGTGCCAGCAGTCCCCCTTGGGGAGGGGGCGGCACTGAAGCTTTCTTT. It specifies CASSPPWGGGGTEAFF.